This TCR beta chain was identified during a study of identical twins. TCRdb reprocessed the 5' RACE reads via MiXCR and lists one record per CDR3 protein. Among under 300,000 distinct CDR3 sequences, roughly 13% were seen once, and the ten largest hold 8.5% to 10%. This CDR3 comprises 15 residues. Trimming took off 5 bases at V and 1 base at J, with 15 bases between the two ends. Germline CDR1 reads PRHDT; CDR2 reads FYEKMQ (reference sequence). This TCR was sampled from a woman aged 18-29 years in good health. Material for sequencing was memory (CD45RO+) T cells sorted from blood. The V gene is TRBV13, the J gene TRBJ2-7, with D uncertain. CDR3 amino acids: CASSRRGPYSYEQYF. CDR3 sequence (DNA): TGTGCCAGCAGCCGCCGCGGACCTTATTCCTACGAGCAGTACTTC.